What follows are 2 T cell receptor beta chains derived from one specimen sequenced in a study of blood T cell repertoires in COVID-19 (dated by TCRdb to between 2020 and 2021). Libraries were constructed by the immunoSEQ multiplex PCR assay. TCRdb stores this immuneACCESS table with in-frame sequences only. Part of the clones is absent; in the studies checked, under half of the shortfall reflects unresolved V genes, and no reason is known for the rest. The sample records fewer than 80,000 clones, around 79% of which are singletons. Around 20% of the sample is in the top ten clones. The source material was peripheral blood. Receptors were obtained from a man between 60 and 75 years old with acute or convalescent COVID-19.

This clone appeared a few times. This rearrangement joins TRBV11-2 to TRBJ2-1, with 12 positions matching TRBD2. Germline V gives CDR1 SGHAT, CDR2 FQNNGV. CDR3 length equals 16 residues. Germline trimming cut 5 bases from V and 3 bases from J; bases unmatched to any gene: 5. The DNA for the CDR3 is TGTGCCAGCAGCACCGGGACTAGCGGGTTCTACAATGAGCAGTTCTTC. Its protein product is CASSTGTSGFYNEQFF. Combining the CDR3 with reference TRBV11-2 and TRBJ2-1 gives the whole variable domain EAGVAQSPRYKIIEKRQSVAFWCNPISGHATLYWYQQILGQGPKLLIQFQNNGVVDDSQLPKDRFSAERLKGVDSTLKIQPAKLEDSAVYLCASSTGTSGFYNEQFFGPGTRLTVL.

The J gene is TRBJ2-5, the V gene TRBV27, with D possibly being TRBD2 (5 bases). V lost 2 bases and J lost 5, with 15 bases in between. In germline, CDR1 is MNHEY, CDR2 SMNVEV (reference sequence). The CDR3 is made up of 15 amino acids. CDR3 protein: CASSLTLEGMETQYF. Here the CDR3 DNA reads TGTGCCAGCAGTTTAACACTAGAGGGCATGGAGACCCAGTACTTC.